This T cell receptor (beta chain) came from a study of T cells in localized non-small cell lung cancer. In this sample, this clone turned up a few times. Neighbouring lung, lacking atypia, was collected no less than 2 cm away from the tumor margin. V trimming: 4 bases; J trimming: 3 bases; junction bases outside the gene matches: 6. The CDR3 length is 15 residues. Germline CDR1 MNHGY, CDR2 SAAAGT. Some clones are missing from TCRdb's copy, which holds only in-frame ones; the method was immunoSEQ multiplex PCR. The repertoire consists of fewer than 2,000 clones, with less than 20% occurring once and the leading ten covering under 25%.

This sequence was found in a woman aged 40-75 years with stage I lung adenocarcinoma. This sample comprised normal lung tissue next to the tumor, obtained before any cancer treatment. This chain connects TRBV6-8 to TRBJ1-1; 9 nucleotides line up with TRBD1. The CDR3 DNA reads TGTGCCAGCAGTTCCCTACAGGGGGCTGACACTGAAGCTTTCTTT. This sequence encodes CASSSLQGADTEAFF.